The source of this TCR beta chain is a study of CD8 T cells in Susac syndrome. After extraction with the RNeasy kit, roughly 0.45 to 1 ug of the RNA was reverse transcribed using random hexamers. MiXCR, run by TCRdb on the immunoSEQ multiplex PCR reads, gives a single entry per CDR3 protein. Counted here are 90,000 or so distinct CDR3 sequences, roughly 91% occurring once; the ten biggest clones make up roughly 0.32%. The sequence was obtained from a human donor in good health. Sequenced sample: CD8+ T cells from PBMCs.

The CDR3 region has the DNA TGCAGCGTTGGGGGGGGTACCGGGGAGCTGTTTTTT. Translation gives CSVGGGTGELFF. The chain employs TRBV29-1 and TRBJ2-2; 7 bases align to TRBD2. CDR1 is SQVTM and CDR2 is ANQGSEA in the germline V gene. The CDR3 runs 12 residues. Trimming cost V 4 bases and J 5 bases; bases outside gene matches: 1.